These 20 T cell receptor beta chains came from one sample sequenced in a study of blood T cell repertoires in COVID-19. Sequencing was performed with immunoSEQ multiplex PCR; in TCRdb, only in-frame clones are kept and a portion is missing. This sample has around 300,000 clones, with roughly 90% found just once. What was sequenced was peripheral blood. These receptors were collected from a woman aged 25-40 years with COVID-19, enrolled during active disease.

The genes are TRBV27 and TRBJ2-3, with a weak D call TRBD2 (6 bases). Trimming pared 7 bases from V and 3 bases from J, leaving 14 bases between. Germline V lookup: CDR1 MNHEY, CDR2 SMNVEV (reference sequence). This CDR3 contains 14 residues. The CDR3 nucleotides are TGTGCCAGCACGGACGGGAGATTAACAGATACGCAGTATTTT. Residues: CASTDGRLTDTQYF.

DNA of the CDR3: TGCAGCGTCGATCGGGGACAGGGGAACACTGAAGCTTTCTTT. This encodes CSVDRGQGNTEAFF. The chain couples TRBV29-1 to TRBJ1-1; the match to TRBD1 covers 9 bases. Per the germline V gene, CDR1 is SQVTM and CDR2 is ANQGSEA. V lost 6 bases, J lost 1 base, and 6 bases stayed unmatched. This CDR3 has 14 residues.

The chain links TRBV7-7 to TRBJ2-7; 10 bases match TRBD1. The germline gives CDR1 SSHAT, CDR2 FNYEAQ (reference sequence). The V and J ends lost 5 bases and 3 bases, in that order; junction bases with no gene match: 1. The CDR3 length is 13 residues. The CDR3 region is CASSRDRGYEQYF. CDR3 bases: TGTGCCAGCAGCCGGGACAGGGGCTACGAGCAGTACTTC.

V is TRBV29-1 and J is TRBJ2-6, with a possible D match to TRBD1 (5 bases). CDR3 length equals 20 residues. V was cut by 0 bases and J by 0 bases, with 21 bases left in between. Germline loops: CDR1 SQVTM, CDR2 ANQGSEA. CDR3 region: CSVEDLTEAGFNSGANVLTF. CDR3 DNA sequence: TGCAGCGTTGAAGATCTAACAGAAGCAGGGTTTAACTCTGGGGCCAACGTCCTGACTTTC.

The V call is TRBV27, the J call TRBJ2-1, with a possible D match to TRBD2 (5 bases). Germline V gene lookup returns CDR1 MNHEY and CDR2 SMNVEV (reference sequence). V lost 3 bases and J 7 bases, leaving 10 bases between the germline ends. This CDR3 contains 13 residues. In DNA, the CDR3 is TGTGCCAGCAGTTTCCCCCGGACTAATGAGCAGTTCTTC. Translation gives CASSFPRTNEQFF.

This CDR3 reads CASSLRDLSTDTQYF. The CDR3 DNA follows: TGCGCCAGCAGCTTGAGGGACTTGAGCACAGATACGCAGTATTTT. The V call is TRBV5-1, the J call TRBJ2-3, with D perhaps TRBD2 (6 bases). The CDR3 is 15 residues long. With 1 base removed from V and 0 bases from J, the gap between germline ends came to 9 bases. Germline V gives CDR1 SGHRS, CDR2 YFSETQ.

This clone was detected only once. The V call is TRBV4-1, the J call TRBJ2-1; TRBD2 aligns across 8 bases. The CDR3 is made up of 17 amino acids. The J segment lost 6 bases and the V segment lost 0 bases, leaving 10 bases of the junction unmatched. Per the germline V gene, CDR1 is MGHRA and CDR2 is YSYEKL. This CDR3 is CASSQDSVAGGANEQFF. The CDR3 DNA sequence: TGCGCCAGCAGCCAAGATTCGGTGGCGGGAGGAGCCAATGAGCAGTTCTTC.

This chain uses TRBV27 with TRBJ2-7, with 8 bases aligning to TRBD1. Trimming cost V 8 bases and J 3 bases; bases outside gene matches: 6. CDR3 length equals 13 residues. Germline V lookup: CDR1 MNHEY, CDR2 SMNVEV (reference sequence). The CDR3 spells CASAGQGFYEQYF. CDR3 coding DNA: TGTGCCAGCGCCGGACAGGGTTTCTACGAGCAGTACTTC.

The J gene is TRBJ1-3, the V gene TRBV19; 7 positions agree with TRBD1. Germline CDR1 reads LNHDA; CDR2 reads SQIVND (reference sequence). The CDR3 consists of 15 residues. V shed 5 bases and J 2 bases; nucleotides not matched to a gene: 6. CDR3 in DNA: TGTGCCAGTAGTCGGGACAGAGAAGCTGGAAACACCATATATTTT. Translating gives CASSRDREAGNTIYF.

The chain uses TRBV28 and TRBJ2-2, with D possibly matching TRBD2 (5 bases). Trimming removed 6 bases from V and 5 bases from J, with 16 bases in between. Per the germline V gene, CDR1 is MDHEN and CDR2 is SYDVKM. The length of the CDR3 is 15 residues. The CDR3 coding sequence is TGTGCCAGCAGCCCCGGGCGTGGCGGGACCGGGGAGCTGTTTTTT. Its protein product is CASSPGRGGTGELFF. The full variable domain, in which reference TRBV28 and TRBJ2-2 provide the parts outside the CDR3, is DVKVTQSSRYLVKRTGEKVFLECVQDMDHENMFWYRQDPGLGLRLIYFSYDVKMKEKGDIPEGYSVSREKKERFSLILESASTNQTSMYLCASSPGRGGTGELFFGEGSRLTVL.

Worth noting for this clone: Other DNA sequences in this sample translate to the same CDR3. This sequence joins TRBV7-3 and TRBJ2-1; possibly TRBD2 for D (5 bases). The CDR3 spans 13 residues. The V and J ends lost 4 bases and 4 bases respectively, with 8 bases between them. Germline CDR1 reads SGHTA; CDR2 reads FQGTGA. CDR3 nucleotide sequence: TGTGCCAGCAGCTCGGACTCTTACAATGAGCAGTTCTTC. This translates into CASSSDSYNEQFF.

J is TRBJ1-2 and V is TRBV11-1, with D unclear. Germline CDR1 and CDR2: SGHAT and FQDESV (reference sequence). V was trimmed by 4 bases and J by 8 bases, leaving 11 bases between them. This CDR3 is built from 12 residues. CDR3 bases: TGTGCCAGCAGCTCCACCCCTACCGGCTACACCTTC. It is translated as CASSSTPTGYTF.

This chain uses TRBV25-1 with TRBJ2-7; 13 bases map to TRBD2. The CDR3 contains 17 residues. Trimming at V came to 3 bases and at J to 5 bases, leaving 10 bases not matched to a gene. Germline V CDR1 and CDR2: MGHDK, SYGVNS. The CDR3 is CASSESRTSGSSDEQYF. Written as DNA, the CDR3 is TGTGCCAGCAGTGAGAGCCGGACTAGCGGGAGTAGCGACGAGCAGTACTTC.

This chain connects TRBV5-4 to TRBJ2-2; 9 positions agree with TRBD1. In germline, CDR1 is SGHNT, CDR2 YYREEE (reference sequence). The junction had 7 bases not matched to a gene; V was cut back by 4 bases and J by 6 bases. This CDR3 has 15 residues. The CDR3 bases are TGTGCCAGCAGCGGCGGACAGGGGAAGCCCGGGGAGCTGTTTTTT. Its protein product is CASSGGQGKPGELFF.

V usage is TRBV5-6 and J usage is TRBJ2-2, with TRBD2 matching 7 bases. The CDR3 totals 15 residues. Germline trimming cut 4 bases from V and 6 bases from J; bases unmatched to any gene: 9. Germline CDR1 SGHDT, CDR2 YYEEEE. Here the CDR3 reads CASSPTPTSAGELFF. CDR3 sequence (DNA): TGTGCCAGCAGCCCCACCCCAACTAGCGCCGGGGAGCTGTTTTTT.

CDR3 sequence (DNA): TGTGCCAGTAGAGGGGACATCACTGGGGGACCCCTCCACTTT. This encodes CASRGDITGGPLHF. The V gene is TRBV19, the J gene TRBJ1-6; a weak D match, TRBD1 (6 bases). The CDR3 sequence is 14 residues long. V shed 6 bases and J shed 12 bases, with 18 bases lying between them. CDR1 is LNHDA and CDR2 is SQIVND in the germline V gene (reference sequence).

Concerning this clone: This may be a read error, as it is one base from a much larger clone. The chain has TRBV25-1 and TRBJ2-1; 8 nucleotides line up with TRBD1. The CDR3 runs to 13 residues. V lost 4 bases to trimming and J lost 4 bases; unmatched junction nucleotides: 0. CDR1 and CDR2 from the germline V gene are MGHDK and SYGVNS. CDR3 amino acids: CASSGDRYNEQFF. The CDR3 bases are TGTGCCAGCAGTGGGGACAGGTACAATGAGCAGTTCTTC.

This chain joins TRBV16 and TRBJ2-2, with D possibly matching TRBD1 (5 bases). The CDR3 covers 16 residues. With 2 bases removed from V and 0 bases from J, the gap between germline ends came to 10 bases. From germline, CDR1 is KGHSY and CDR2 FQNENV. The CDR3 spells CASSQQTVANTGELFF. The CDR3 region has the DNA TGTGCCAGCAGCCAACAGACAGTTGCGAACACCGGGGAGCTGTTTTTT.

V and J are TRBV5-5 and TRBJ2-7; 9 bases align to TRBD1. CDR1 is SGHKS, CDR2 YYEKEE, per germline (reference sequence). The length of the CDR3 is 14 residues. V lost 0 bases, J lost 4 bases, and 2 bases stayed unmatched. CDR3: CASSLDGTGYEQYF. The CDR3 DNA follows: TGTGCCAGCAGCTTGGATGGGACAGGGTACGAGCAGTACTTC. Full variable domain (remainder filled in from reference TRBV5-5 and TRBJ2-7): DAGVTQSPTHLIKTRGQQVTLRCSPISGHKSVSWYQQVLGQGPQFIFQYYEKEERGRGNFPDRFSARQFPNYSSELNVNALLLGDSALYLCASSLDGTGYEQYFGPGTRLTVT.

The rearrangement uses TRBV9 and TRBJ1-2; D may be TRBD1 (6 bases). Germline-derived CDR1 and CDR2 are SGDLS and YYNGEE. The CDR3 has 15 residues. With 2 bases removed from V and 0 bases from J, the gap between germline ends came to 11 bases. The CDR3 loop reads CASSVLTGSNYGYTF. CDR3 nucleotide sequence: TGTGCCAGCAGCGTGCTGACAGGATCTAACTATGGCTACACCTTC.